These 8 T cell receptor beta chains were sequenced from one sample in a study of blood T cell repertoires in COVID-19. Profiling relied on immunoSEQ multiplex PCR, and the TCRdb table lists in-frame clones only, not all of them. The repertoire includes about 180,000 clones, 80% to 90% of them detected once, and roughly 1.4% sits in the top ten. The sequenced sample consisted of peripheral blood. All receptors derive from a woman between 50 and 59 years old with acute or convalescent COVID-19.

This chain uses TRBV6-5 with TRBJ1-2, with 7 bases aligning to TRBD1. This CDR3 has 15 residues. V trimming: 5 bases; J trimming: 0 bases; junction bases outside the gene matches: 6. Germline V gives CDR1 MNHEY, CDR2 SVGAGI. CDR3 amino acids: CASSPWTGANYGYTF. The CDR3 DNA reads TGTGCCAGCAGTCCCTGGACAGGAGCTAACTATGGCTACACCTTC.

The chain recombines TRBV5-1 with TRBJ1-2; 11 bases are shared with TRBD1. The V gene end was trimmed by 4 bases and the J gene end by 0 bases; junction bases not matched to a gene: 5. Per germline, CDR1 SGHRS and CDR2 YFSETQ. The CDR3 contains 16 residues. CDR3 in amino acids: CASSPGQGAANYGYTF. The CDR3 region has the DNA TGCGCCAGCAGCCCCGGACAGGGGGCGGCTAACTATGGCTACACCTTC.

This chain joins TRBV27 and TRBJ2-2, with D possibly being TRBD1 (6 bases). V lost 4 bases and J 6 bases, leaving 12 bases between the germline ends. Germline V gives CDR1 MNHEY, CDR2 SMNVEV (reference sequence). The CDR3 runs to 14 residues. For the CDR3, the DNA is TGTGCCAGCAGTTCCTACAGGGACGCCGGGGAGCTGTTTTTT. Encoded protein: CASSSYRDAGELFF.

This clone was counted only a few times. V is TRBV29-1 and J is TRBJ2-5, with 9 nucleotides matching TRBD1. The CDR3 runs 15 residues. Germline CDR1 reads SQVTM; CDR2 reads ANQGSEA. V was pared by 6 bases and J by 4 bases, with 12 bases of the junction left unmatched. The chain's CDR3 is CSVGGQGLAGETQYF. In DNA, the CDR3 is TGCAGCGTGGGGGGACAGGGATTGGCCGGAGAGACCCAGTACTTC.

This chain links TRBV5-1 with TRBJ2-1; the D gene is possibly TRBD2 (6 bases). From germline, CDR1 is SGHRS and CDR2 YFSETQ. The ends were cut back, 0 bases at V and 7 bases at J, with 11 bases in the middle. The CDR3 has 14 residues. CDR3 coding DNA: TGCGCCAGCAGCTTGGCGGTAGCGGTTAATGAGCAGTTCTTC. Translation gives CASSLAVAVNEQFF.

This rearrangement joins TRBV18 to TRBJ1-2; no firm D call. Per the germline V gene, CDR1 is KGHSH and CDR2 is LQKENI. The CDR3 has 13 residues. V was cut by 2 bases and J by 6 bases, with 10 bases left in between. The CDR3 region has the DNA TGTGCCAGCTCACCAGAGGGATTGAATGGCTACACCTTC. It translates to CASSPEGLNGYTF.

The V and J genes are TRBV2 and TRBJ1-4; 8 bases line up with TRBD1. V shed 5 bases, J shed 6 bases, and the junction held 11 bases outside the gene matches. CDR3 length: 16 residues. Germline V gives CDR1 SNHLY, CDR2 FYNNEI. DNA of the CDR3: TGTGCCAGCAGTCTTTCTCCAGGGGGCACGGATGAAAAACTGTTTTTT. Its translation: CASSLSPGGTDEKLFF.

V usage is TRBV6-5 and J usage is TRBJ2-7; 7 bases fit TRBD1. This CDR3 has 14 amino acids. J gave up 3 bases and V 6 bases, and 8 bases lay outside the gene matches. Germline loops: CDR1 MNHEY, CDR2 SVGAGI. The CDR3 loop is CASSSRRDSYEQYF. The CDR3 nucleotides are TGTGCCAGCAGCTCTAGACGGGACAGCTACGAGCAGTACTTC.